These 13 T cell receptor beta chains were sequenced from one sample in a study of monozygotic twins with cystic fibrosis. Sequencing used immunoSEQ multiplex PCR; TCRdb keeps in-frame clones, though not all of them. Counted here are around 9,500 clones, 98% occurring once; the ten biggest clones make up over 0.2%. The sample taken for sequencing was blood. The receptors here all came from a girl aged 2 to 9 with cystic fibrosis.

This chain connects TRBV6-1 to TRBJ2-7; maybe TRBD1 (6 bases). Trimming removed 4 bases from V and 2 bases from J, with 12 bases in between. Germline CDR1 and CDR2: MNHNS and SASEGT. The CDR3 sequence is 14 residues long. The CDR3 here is CASSGQQGAYEQYF. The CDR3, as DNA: TGTGCCAGCAGTGGCCAACAGGGCGCCTACGAGCAGTACTTC.

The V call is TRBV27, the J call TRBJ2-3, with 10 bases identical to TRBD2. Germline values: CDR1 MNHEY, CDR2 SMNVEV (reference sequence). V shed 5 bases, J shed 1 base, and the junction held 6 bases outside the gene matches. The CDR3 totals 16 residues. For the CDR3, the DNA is TGTGCCAGCAGTAGTAGCGGGAGGAGGGGCACAGATACGCAGTATTTT. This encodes CASSSSGRRGTDTQYF.

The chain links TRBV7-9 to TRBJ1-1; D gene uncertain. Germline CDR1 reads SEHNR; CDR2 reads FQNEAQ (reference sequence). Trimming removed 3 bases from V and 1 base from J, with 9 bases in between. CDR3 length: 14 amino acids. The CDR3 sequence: CASSLSGKNTEAFF. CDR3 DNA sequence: TGTGCCAGCAGCTTGTCCGGAAAGAACACTGAAGCTTTCTTT.

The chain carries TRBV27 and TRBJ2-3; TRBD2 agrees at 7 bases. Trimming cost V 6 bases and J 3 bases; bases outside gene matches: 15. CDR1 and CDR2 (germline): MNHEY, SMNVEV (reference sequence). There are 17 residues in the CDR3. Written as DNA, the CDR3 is TGTGCCAGCAGCCGTCTAGGGGCGGGAGATGGGACAGATACGCAGTATTTT. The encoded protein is CASSRLGAGDGTDTQYF.

CDR3 bases: TGTGCCTGGAGTGTAGAACTAGCGGGACGGCCCTACGAGCAGTACTTC. Protein: CAWSVELAGRPYEQYF. V is TRBV30 and J is TRBJ2-5, with 10 bases lining up with TRBD2. The last part of the DNA fits TRBJ2-7 better; the J call may be wrong. The CDR3 runs 16 residues. CDR1 GTSNPN and CDR2 SVGIG come from the germline V gene (reference sequence).

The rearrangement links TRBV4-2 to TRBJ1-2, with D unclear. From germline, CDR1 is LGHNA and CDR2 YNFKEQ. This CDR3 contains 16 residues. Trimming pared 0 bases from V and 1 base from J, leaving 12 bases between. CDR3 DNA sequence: TGTGCCAGCAGCCAAGAAAATAGGATCCATAACTATGGCTACACCTTC. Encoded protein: CASSQENRIHNYGYTF.

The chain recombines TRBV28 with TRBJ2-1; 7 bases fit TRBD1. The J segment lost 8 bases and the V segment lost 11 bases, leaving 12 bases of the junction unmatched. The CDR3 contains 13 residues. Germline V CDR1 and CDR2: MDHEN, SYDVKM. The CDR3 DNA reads TGTGCCGGCCAGGGGGTAGGGGTAGATGAGCAGTTCTTC. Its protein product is CAGQGVGVDEQFF.

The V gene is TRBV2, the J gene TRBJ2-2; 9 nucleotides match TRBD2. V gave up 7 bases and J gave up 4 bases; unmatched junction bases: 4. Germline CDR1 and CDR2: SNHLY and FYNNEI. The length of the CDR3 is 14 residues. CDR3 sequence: CASISGRGTGELFF. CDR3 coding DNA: TGTGCCAGCATTAGCGGGAGAGGCACCGGGGAGCTGTTTTTT.

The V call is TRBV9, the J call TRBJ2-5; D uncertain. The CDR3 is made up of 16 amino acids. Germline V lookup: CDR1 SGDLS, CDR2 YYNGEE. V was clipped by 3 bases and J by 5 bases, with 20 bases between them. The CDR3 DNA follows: TGTGCCAGCAGCGCCCCGGGTCCACCCTTTGGGGAGACCCAGTACTTC. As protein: CASSAPGPPFGETQYF.

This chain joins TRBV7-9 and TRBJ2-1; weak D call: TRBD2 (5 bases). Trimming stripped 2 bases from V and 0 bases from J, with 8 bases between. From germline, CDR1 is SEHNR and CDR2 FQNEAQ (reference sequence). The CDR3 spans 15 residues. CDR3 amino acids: CASSLSGSSYNEQFF. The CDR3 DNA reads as TGTGCCAGCAGCTTATCGGGGAGCTCCTACAATGAGCAGTTCTTC.

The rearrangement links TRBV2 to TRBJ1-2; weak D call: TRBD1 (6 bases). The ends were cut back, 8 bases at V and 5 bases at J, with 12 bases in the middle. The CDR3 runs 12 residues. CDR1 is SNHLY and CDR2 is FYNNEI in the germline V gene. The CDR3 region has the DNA TGTGCCAGCTCAGGGGAGGGTTATGGCTACACCTTC. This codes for CASSGEGYGYTF.

The CDR3 region is CASSSKSNGLAGENGEQFF. CDR3 coding DNA: TGTGCCAGCAGCTCCAAGTCAAATGGACTAGCGGGAGAGAATGGTGAGCAGTTCTTC. The rearrangement uses TRBV12-1 and TRBJ2-1; the table's D call TRBD2 went unverified against the DNA. TRBV12-1 is a pseudogene. This CDR3 has 19 residues.

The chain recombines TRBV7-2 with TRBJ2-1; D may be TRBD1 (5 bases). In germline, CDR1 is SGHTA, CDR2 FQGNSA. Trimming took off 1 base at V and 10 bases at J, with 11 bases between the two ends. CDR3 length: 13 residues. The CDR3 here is CASSLDPKGEQFF. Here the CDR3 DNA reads TGTGCCAGCAGCTTAGACCCAAAGGGGGAGCAGTTCTTC. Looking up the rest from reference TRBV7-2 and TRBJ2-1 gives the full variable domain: GAGVSQSPSNKVTEKGKDVELRCDPISGHTALYWYRQSLGQGLEFLIYFQGNSAPDKSGLPSDRFSAERTGGSVSTLTIQRTQQEDSAVYLCASSLDPKGEQFFGPGTRLTVL.